The source of this TCR beta chain is a study of blood T cell repertoires in COVID-19 (dated by TCRdb to the early 2020s). Concerning the study at large: The collaborator samples originated in the United States, Italy and Spain and spanned the acute and convalescent phases of COVID-19. The samples were drawn from the first 160 participants of the ongoing ImmuneRACE study and from some 1,300 subjects provided by 6 global collaborators. The repertoires were released in a freely available public database meant as a resource for research on the immune response to SARS-CoV-2. Deeply sampled blood TCRbeta repertoires from subjects exposed to, actively infected with, or recovered from COVID-19 were included in the dataset. HLA class I and class II types, where available, came from metadata supplied by the sample provider rather than from assay-based typing. The material from the prospective study consisted of cDNA or gDNA derived from T cells, B-cell-depleted T cells, or PBMCs. Sample metadata almost always included a de-identified subject ID, COVID-19 status, age in years and sex. Here is what the overall study found, with its caveats: The amount of clinical and demographic metadata varied by source and participant and was provided uncurated.

The immunoSEQ Assay, a bias-controlled multiplex PCR, was used to amplify TCRbeta CDR3 regions from genomic DNA. The source study handled its data this way. Nucleated cell counts per sample were estimated from amplification of reference gene primers within the assay. Sequence reads were collapsed and filtered to measure the absolute abundance of every unique TCRbeta CDR3 rearrangement. Productive Simpson clonality was computed per sample as the square root of Simpson's diversity index over productive rearrangements. TCRdb took over this immuneACCESS table, retaining in-frame rearrangements with V and J assigned. Such tables are incomplete; in checked studies, under half of the missing clones stem from an unresolved V gene, and the remainder is unexplained. V and J calls and clone size are given by that table; D and trimming were obtained from the DNA. The sample yields around 300,000 clones; around 86% were counted once. The biggest ten clones account for 0.85% to 0.95% of the sample.

The germline V gene encodes CDR1 SGHVS and CDR2 FQNEAQ. The CDR3 spans 18 residues, from the cysteine through the phenylalanine. The kept DNA is CDR3 alone, 54 bases in frame from the first base. Of note for this clone: What antigen it recognizes has not been identified. One junction end does not reproduce the germline sequence, and a read error may be involved.

A second Seattle source provided samples from volunteer blood donors who had recovered from COVID-19. Whole blood was collected in K2EDTA tubes by collaborating institutions according to the institutions' own protocols. Collaborator samples were shipped for TCRbeta analysis as frozen whole blood, isolated PBMCs, or DNA extracted from either sample type. The TCR was taken from a woman aged 40 to 55 who had recovered from COVID-19. Sequenced sample: peripheral blood. The sequence joins TRBV7-8 to TRBJ1-5; 11 junctional bases match TRBD1. The CDR3 sequence is CASTLWTGGSPSNQPQHF. Here is the DNA: TGTGCCAGCACCTTATGGACAGGGGGCTCGCCGAGCAATCAGCCCCAGCATTTT.